The entry below gives a single T cell receptor (beta chain) sequence along with its context. Its antigen is still unknown. Produced via immunoSEQ multiplex PCR; TCRdb's table is partial and in-frame only. The sample gives roughly 42,000 clones, 94% of which show up once; around 0.81% is in the top ten. This specimen comes from a study of T cell clonotyping in hematopoietic cell transplantation. CDR1 and CDR2 from the germline V gene are LGHNT and FRNRAP. The length of the CDR3 is 17 residues. The J segment lost 3 bases and the V segment lost 3 bases, leaving 9 bases of the junction unmatched. Findings of the study overall: After transplant, recipient diversity fell while pathologically expanded clonotypes grew through day 180. Broader posttransplant TCR repertoire diversity was predicted by graft donor and pretransplant recipient Inverse Simpson Index values. Without cell sorting, CD4 versus CD8 contributions remain unresolved.

The source is a woman aged 45-60 years in good health. Some clones in this sample may be carry-over from other donors' samples. This chain links TRBV12-5 with TRBJ1-3, with 9 positions matching TRBD1. Sequencing was carried out using peripheral blood mononuclear cells. Here the CDR3 reads CASGFFSGTGLGNTIYF. The CDR3 coding sequence is TGTGCTAGTGGTTTCTTCTCCGGGACAGGGCTTGGAAACACCATATATTTT.